This TCR beta chain emerged from a study of blood T cell repertoires in COVID-19. Study as a whole: Acute and convalescent COVID-19 samples came from the United States, Italy and Spain. The analysed material was cDNA or gDNA that came from T cells, B-cell-depleted T cells, or PBMCs.

V was trimmed by 1 base and J by 4 bases, leaving 14 bases between them. Germline CDR1 LNHNV, CDR2 YYDKDF (reference sequence). The CDR3 extends over 15 amino acids. Only in-frame clones appear in the TCRdb table, and some are missing; sequencing was by immunoSEQ multiplex PCR. This table has 110,000 to 150,000 clones, around 83% appearing once. The TCR was taken from a woman aged 55 to 70 with acute or convalescent COVID-19. V and J are TRBV15 and TRBJ2-7; weak D call: TRBD1 (6 bases). Sample: peripheral blood. The CDR3 nucleotides read TGTGCCACCAGCAGAGGACAGAGGGGGAAGTACGAGCAGTACTTC. Translating gives CATSRGQRGKYEQYF.